The 26 T cell receptor beta chains below come from one sample, sequenced in a study of cytomegalovirus exposure and HLA in healthy donors. Sequencing was performed with immunoSEQ multiplex PCR; in TCRdb, only in-frame clones are kept and a portion is missing. The sample consists of 200,000 to 250,000 clones, about 89% of them appearing once. The specimen was PBMCs. These receptors came from a woman in her late teens or twenties in good health and CMV-seronegative.

This clone has just a few counts. This sequence joins TRBV6-1 and TRBJ1-5; D is uncertain. This CDR3 contains 12 residues. Deletions cut 2 bases from V and 7 bases from J, with 6 bases between. CDR1 is MNHNS, CDR2 SASEGT, per germline. In DNA form, the CDR3 reads TGTGCCAGCAGTGAAAGTGGCCAGCCCCAGCATTTT. Its protein product is CASSESGQPQHF.

The chain carries TRBV27 and TRBJ2-2, with D maybe TRBD2 (6 bases). CDR1 is MNHEY, CDR2 SMNVEV, per germline (reference sequence). The V end was cut by 4 bases, the J end by 1 base, with 7 bases between. The CDR3 extends over 14 amino acids. The CDR3 nucleotides are TGTGCCAGCAGTTGGGGGGAGAACACCGGGGAGCTGTTTTTT. Translated: CASSWGENTGELFF.

V gene TRBV4-1 combines with J gene TRBJ1-2; D is undetermined. CDR3 length: 15 residues. Per germline, CDR1 MGHRA and CDR2 YSYEKL. Trimming cost V 0 bases and J 5 bases, with 13 bases left between them. In nucleotides, the CDR3 is TGCGCCAGCAGCCAAGATCGGGAGGCGTCTTATGGCTACACCTTC. Protein product: CASSQDREASYGYTF.

This chain connects TRBV7-8 to TRBJ2-1, with D tentatively TRBD2 (6 bases). Trimming removed 0 bases at V and 6 bases at J, with 9 bases between. The V gene's germline CDR1 is SGHVS and CDR2 FQNEAQ. The CDR3 is 14 amino acids. CDR3 in amino acids: CASSLAGGGNEQFF. The CDR3 DNA reads as TGTGCCAGCAGCTTAGCGGGAGGTGGCAATGAGCAGTTCTTC. The whole variable domain, filled in from reference TRBV7-8 and TRBJ2-1, reads GAGVSQSPRYKVAKRGQDVALRCDPISGHVSLFWYQQALGQGPEFLTYFQNEAQLDKSGLPSDRFFAERPEGSVSTLKIQRTQQEDSAVYLCASSLAGGGNEQFFGPGTRLTVL.

The genes are TRBV11-2 and TRBJ1-5, with a tentative D call TRBD1 (5 bases). This CDR3 contains 15 residues. The V and J ends lost 1 base and 7 bases respectively, with 14 bases between them. CDR1 is SGHAT and CDR2 is FQNNGV in the germline V gene. The CDR3 sequence: CASSLVAGGGQPQHF. CDR3 in DNA: TGTGCCAGCAGCTTAGTCGCGGGGGGTGGACAGCCCCAGCATTTT.

This clone was found a few times. V is TRBV18 and J is TRBJ2-1; D is perhaps TRBD2 (6 bases). Trimming left V 2 bases short and J 6 bases short, with 14 bases between. The CDR3 runs to 15 residues. From germline, CDR1 is KGHSH and CDR2 LQKENI. The CDR3 loop reads CASSPGTGEINEQFF. CDR3 bases: TGTGCCAGCTCACCAGGGACGGGAGAGATCAATGAGCAGTTCTTC.

This chain joins TRBV21-1 and TRBJ1-1. TRBV21-1 is a pseudogene. The CDR3 runs 16 residues. CDR3 bases: TGTGCCAGCAGCAAGCGGGACGGATGTATGAACACTGAAGCTTTCTTT. The encoded protein is CASSKRDGCMNTEAFF.

The chain has TRBV7-7 and TRBJ2-1; 10 nucleotides agree with TRBD2. Germline V gene lookup returns CDR1 SSHAT and CDR2 FNYEAQ (reference sequence). This CDR3 is 17 amino acids long. Trimming at V came to 4 bases and at J to 5 bases, leaving 11 bases not matched to a gene. The CDR3 nucleotides are TGTGCCAGCAGCTATGGTTCGGGGCTAGCGGGGGACAATGAGCAGTTCTTC. This gives the protein CASSYGSGLAGDNEQFF.

The J gene is TRBJ1-2, the V gene TRBV6-5; no firm D call. The CDR3 covers 15 residues. V was trimmed by 3 bases and J by 2 bases, leaving 13 bases between them. The germline gives CDR1 MNHEY, CDR2 SVGAGI. The CDR3 sequence: CASSYRQPTNYGYTF. The CDR3 DNA is TGTGCCAGCAGTTATCGGCAGCCGACAAACTATGGCTACACCTTC.

The J gene is TRBJ2-7, the V gene TRBV5-1; D not certain. The CDR3 is 14 amino acids. The germline V gene has CDR1 SGHRS and CDR2 YFSETQ. Trimming pared 4 bases from V and 1 base from J, leaving 12 bases between. The DNA of the CDR3 is TGCGCCAGCAGCCCGGTATCGCGGTCCTACGAGCAGTACTTC. It translates to CASSPVSRSYEQYF.

V is TRBV11-2 and J is TRBJ2-3; TRBD2 matches at 13 bases. The J segment lost 2 bases and the V segment lost 5 bases, leaving 7 bases of the junction unmatched. CDR3 size: 17 residues. From germline, CDR1 is SGHAT and CDR2 FQNNGV. The CDR3 DNA follows: TGTGCCAGCAGCATCGGACTAGCGGGAGTGAACACAGATACGCAGTATTTT. Encoded protein: CASSIGLAGVNTDTQYF.

The V gene is TRBV5-1, the J gene TRBJ2-7; 12 nucleotides agree with TRBD1. After removal of 3 bases from V and 5 bases from J, the junction contained 3 bases not matched to a gene. From germline, CDR1 is SGHRS and CDR2 YFSETQ. The CDR3 is made up of 14 amino acids. CDR3 sequence reads: CASSWDRGRDEQYF. DNA of the CDR3: TGCGCCAGCAGCTGGGACAGGGGGCGCGACGAGCAGTACTTC.

The J gene is TRBJ1-5, the V gene TRBV5-8, with D possibly matching TRBD1 (5 bases). Trimming removed 4 bases from V and 4 bases from J, with 21 bases in between. There are 17 residues in the CDR3. Germline CDR1 is SGHTS and CDR2 is YDEGEE. CDR3 sequence: CASSHRGPGRVNQPQHF. The CDR3 region has the DNA TGTGCCAGCAGCCACCGTGGCCCAGGGAGGGTGAATCAGCCCCAGCATTTT.

The chain recombines TRBV7-9 with TRBJ2-7; 8 bases map to TRBD1. CDR1 is SEHNR, CDR2 FQNEAQ, per germline (reference sequence). V dropped 3 bases and J dropped 3; count of bases not matched to a gene: 7. The CDR3 extends over 15 amino acids. In DNA form, the CDR3 reads TGTGCCAGCAGCTTCCGCAGGGGGCTCGACTACGAGCAGTACTTC. Translated: CASSFRRGLDYEQYF.

CDR3 residues: CATGVRTEETQYF. The CDR3 coding sequence is TGTGCCACCGGGGTCAGGACGGAAGAGACCCAGTACTTC. The V call is TRBV19, the J call TRBJ2-5; TRBD2 might be the D (5 bases). This CDR3 spans 13 amino acids. Germline loops: CDR1 LNHDA, CDR2 SQIVND (reference sequence). V was clipped by 10 bases and J by 3 bases, with 15 bases between them. The full variable domain, with the rest looked up from reference TRBV19 and TRBJ2-5, is DGGITQSPKYLFRKEGQNVTLSCEQNLNHDAMYWYRQDPGQGLRLIYYSQIVNDFQKGDIAEGYSVSREKKESFPLTVTSAQKNPTAFYLCATGVRTEETQYFGPGTRLLVL.

This clone came up once. The V and J genes are TRBV5-5 and TRBJ1-1; D may be TRBD1 (6 bases). The germline V gene has CDR1 SGHKS and CDR2 YYEKEE (reference sequence). V was shortened by 3 bases and J by 0 bases, with 15 bases between the two germline ends. There are 16 residues in the CDR3. The CDR3 DNA sequence: TGTGCCAGCAGCTGGGGTTACAGGGAAATGAACACTGAAGCTTTCTTT. Protein product: CASSWGYREMNTEAFF. The complete variable domain, with remaining parts taken from reference TRBV5-5 and TRBJ1-1, reads DAGVTQSPTHLIKTRGQQVTLRCSPISGHKSVSWYQQVLGQGPQFIFQYYEKEERGRGNFPDRFSARQFPNYSSELNVNALLLGDSALYLCASSWGYREMNTEAFFGQGTRLTVV.

This clone has more than one count but fewer than ten. This chain links TRBV19 with TRBJ2-7, with 7 bases matching TRBD1. Germline lookup yields CDR1 LNHDA and CDR2 SQIVND (reference sequence). Trimming cost V 5 bases and J 0 bases; bases outside gene matches: 10. The CDR3 extends over 16 amino acids. The CDR3 DNA is TGTGCCAGTAGTGCCTCGGGACAGCCTAGCTCCTACGAGCAGTACTTC. Its translation is CASSASGQPSSYEQYF.

The rearrangement uses TRBV27 and TRBJ2-3, with 11 nucleotides matching TRBD2. The ends lost 6 bases at V and 0 bases at J; junction bases unmatched: 8. Germline V CDR1 and CDR2: MNHEY, SMNVEV (reference sequence). The CDR3 runs 17 residues. The CDR3 is CASSAGTSGPSTDTQYF. In DNA form, the CDR3 reads TGTGCCAGCAGCGCCGGGACTAGCGGACCTAGCACAGATACGCAGTATTTT.

The chain has TRBV13 and TRBJ2-7; 11 bases agree with TRBD2. J was trimmed by 5 bases and V by 1 base; bases with no gene match: 10. The CDR3 has 17 residues. CDR1 and CDR2 (germline): PRHDT, FYEKMQ (reference sequence). The chain's CDR3 is CASSLELAGELDHEQYF. CDR3 nucleotide sequence: TGTGCCAGCAGCTTAGAACTAGCGGGAGAGCTGGACCACGAGCAGTACTTC.

The chain has TRBV2 and TRBJ1-5; D is undetermined. The CDR3 has 18 amino acids. Looked up from germline, CDR1 is SNHLY and CDR2 is FYNNEI. V lost 4 bases and J lost 0, with 19 bases in between. The DNA of the CDR3 is TGTGCCAGCAGTGTCTTGTCTTTGCGGTCCTATAGCAATCAGCCCCAGCATTTT. This codes for CASSVLSLRSYSNQPQHF.

The J gene is TRBJ2-1, the V gene TRBV11-2; TRBD2 aligns across 10 bases. The CDR3 has 16 amino acids. Germline values: CDR1 SGHAT, CDR2 FQNNGV. Unmatched junction bases numbered 11, after V lost 5 bases and J lost 7 bases. CDR3 in amino acids: CASSPRPAGGRNEQFF. DNA for the CDR3: TGTGCCAGCAGCCCCCGCCCAGCGGGAGGGAGAAATGAGCAGTTCTTC.

DNA for the CDR3: TGTGCCAGCAGCTTGGAGAGGGTGGATGAAAAACTGTTTTTT. As protein: CASSLERVDEKLFF. The J gene is TRBJ1-4, the V gene TRBV5-6, with D unresolved. CDR1 and CDR2 (germline): SGHDT, YYEEEE. CDR3 length: 14 amino acids. Trimming pared 0 bases from V and 6 bases from J, leaving 9 bases between. Full variable domain (outside the CDR3, taken from reference TRBV5-6 and TRBJ1-4): DAGVTQSPTHLIKTRGQQVTLRCSPKSGHDTVSWYQQALGQGPQFIFQYYEEEERQRGNFPDRFSGHQFPNYSSELNVNALLLGDSALYLCASSLERVDEKLFFGSGTQLSVL.

V usage is TRBV6-1 and J usage is TRBJ2-3; 10 bases are shared with TRBD1. The CDR3 is made up of 16 amino acids. The V gene end was trimmed by 2 bases and the J gene end by 3 bases; junction bases not matched to a gene: 5. Germline V gene sequence: CDR1 MNHNS, CDR2 SASEGT. In DNA form, the CDR3 reads TGTGCCAGCAGTGAAAAGGCGGACAGGGGGACAGATACGCAGTATTTT. The encoded protein is CASSEKADRGTDTQYF.

The J gene is TRBJ2-7, the V gene TRBV6-5; 7 bases line up with TRBD2. This CDR3 has 13 residues. With V trimmed by 6 bases and J by 7 bases, 9 bases remained unmatched. The germline gives CDR1 MNHEY, CDR2 SVGAGI. The CDR3 loop reads CASRGGAGREQYF. The CDR3 DNA reads as TGTGCCAGCAGGGGAGGGGCGGGACGGGAGCAGTACTTC.

Concerning this clone: At the DNA level, this CDR3 is encoded by other sequences in the same sample as well. The rearrangement links TRBV5-1 to TRBJ2-7; a weak D match, TRBD2 (5 bases). Germline CDR1 is SGHRS and CDR2 is YFSETQ. The V gene lost 0 bases and the J gene lost 4 bases, with 8 bases spanning the gap. CDR3 size: 13 residues. The chain's CDR3 is CASSLGTGYEQYF. In nucleotides, the CDR3 is TGCGCCAGCAGCTTGGGAACGGGATACGAGCAGTACTTC.

V gene TRBV5-6 combines with J gene TRBJ2-7; perhaps TRBD1 as D (5 bases). V shed 4 bases and J shed 4 bases, with 15 bases lying between them. The CDR3 is 14 residues long. Germline CDR1 is SGHDT and CDR2 is YYEEEE. The CDR3 sequence: CASSALQGLYEQYF. The CDR3 bases are TGTGCCAGCAGCGCCCTGCAGGGATTGTACGAGCAGTACTTC.